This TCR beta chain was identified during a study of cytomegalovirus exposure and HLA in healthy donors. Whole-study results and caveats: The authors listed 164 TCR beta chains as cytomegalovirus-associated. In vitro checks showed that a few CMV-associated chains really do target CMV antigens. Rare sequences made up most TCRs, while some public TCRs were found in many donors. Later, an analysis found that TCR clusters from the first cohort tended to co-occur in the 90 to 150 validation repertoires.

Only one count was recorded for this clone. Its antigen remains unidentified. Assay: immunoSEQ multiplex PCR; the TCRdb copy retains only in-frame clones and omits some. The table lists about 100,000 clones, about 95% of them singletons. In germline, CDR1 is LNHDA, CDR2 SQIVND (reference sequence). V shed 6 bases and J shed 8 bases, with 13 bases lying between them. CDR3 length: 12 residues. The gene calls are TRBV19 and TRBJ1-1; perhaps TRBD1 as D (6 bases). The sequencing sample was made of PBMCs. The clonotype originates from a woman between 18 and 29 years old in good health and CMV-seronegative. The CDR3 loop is CASSLGHPEAFF. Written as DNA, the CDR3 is TGTGCCAGTAGCCTGGGACACCCCGAAGCTTTCTTT.